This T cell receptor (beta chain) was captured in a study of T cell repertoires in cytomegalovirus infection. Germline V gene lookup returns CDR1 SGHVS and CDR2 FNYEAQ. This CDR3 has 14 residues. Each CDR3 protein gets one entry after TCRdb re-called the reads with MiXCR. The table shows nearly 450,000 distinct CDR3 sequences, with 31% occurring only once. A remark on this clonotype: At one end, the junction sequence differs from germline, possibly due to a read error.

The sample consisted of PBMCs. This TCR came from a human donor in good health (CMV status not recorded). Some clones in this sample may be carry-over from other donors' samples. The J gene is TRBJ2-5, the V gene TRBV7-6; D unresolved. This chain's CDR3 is CASSSGPAGETQYF. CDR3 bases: TGTGCTAGCAGCTCCGGACCGGCCGGGGAGACCCAGTACTTC.